The following is a T cell receptor beta chain sequence with its context. Antigen specificity is unknown. A junction end diverges from the germline sequence, so it may reflect a read error. TCRdb redid the calling of the PCR reads with MiXCR, one entry per CDR3 protein. This table holds nearly 650,000 distinct CDR3 sequences, about 25% found once. The sample is drawn from a study of molecular identifiers for immune sequencing clone quantification. Study-level background: RNA, taken in replicates from about 21,000 or 97,000 naive CD8 cells, was split five ways, with four sequenced.

Naive CD8 T cells were picked out by sorting for CD8+CD4-CCR7+CD45RA+. Regarding the study as a whole: The study reportedly detected spiked Jurkat TCR RNA from one cell among around 970,000 naive cells.

The CDR3 sequence is 12 residues long. Germline V gives CDR1 MNHEY, CDR2 SMNVEV (reference sequence). The TCR originated in a human donor in good health. Some libraries in this study had Jurkat cell RNA spiked in. The specimen sequenced was naive CD8+ T cells from blood, with Jurkat cell RNA spiked in. Described subset: FACS-sorted CD8+CD4-CCR7+CD45RA+ naive T cells. This chain uses TRBV27 with TRBJ2-3, with 9 bases that match TRBD2. The CDR3 nucleotides read TGTGTCAGCGGGGGGTCTGCAGATACGCAGTATTTT. Translated: CVSGGSADTQYF.